Presented here are 19 T cell receptor beta chains from one specimen sequenced in a study of OX40 agonist ivuxolimab in advanced cancers. Using immunoSEQ multiplex PCR, the repertoire was profiled, and TCRdb retains in-frame clones only, with some absent. The sample has fewer than 30,000 clones; 85% to 90% are singletons. The sample was CD4+ or CD8+ T cells sorted from blood, taken in a trial of the OX40 agonist ivuxolimab. Receptor source: an adult with an advanced solid tumor such as melanoma, head and neck, liver or kidney cancer.

This clone was seen once. The rearrangement links TRBV5-5 to TRBJ1-1, with D unclear. This CDR3 contains 12 residues. Trimming left V 5 bases short and J 7 bases short, with 12 bases between. In germline, CDR1 is SGHKS, CDR2 YYEKEE (reference sequence). CDR3 in DNA: TGTGCCAGCAGTTCGGTCGCGGATGAAGCTTTCTTT. It codes for CASSSVADEAFF.

This clone was counted a single time. The V call is TRBV27, the J call TRBJ1-6, with D perhaps TRBD1 (6 bases). Per germline, CDR1 MNHEY and CDR2 SMNVEV (reference sequence). The length of the CDR3 is 14 residues. V lost 6 bases and J 7 bases, leaving 13 bases between the germline ends. The CDR3: CASSQGRLNSPLHF. The CDR3 coding sequence is TGTGCCAGCAGCCAGGGGCGCCTCAATTCACCCCTCCACTTT.

The chain joins TRBV30 to TRBJ2-7; D unclear. Deletions cut 0 bases from V and 4 bases from J, with 4 bases between. Germline values: CDR1 GTSNPN, CDR2 SVGIG (reference sequence). The CDR3 has 11 amino acids. The CDR3 sequence: CAWSVRYEQYF. The CDR3 DNA reads TGTGCCTGGAGTGTACGGTACGAGCAGTACTTC.

This sequence joins TRBV19 and TRBJ2-2; possible D gene TRBD2, 5 bases. From germline, CDR1 is LNHDA and CDR2 SQIVND (reference sequence). Trimming removed 6 bases at V and 5 bases at J, with 16 bases between. This CDR3 is built from 15 residues. The CDR3 is CASRVFGIVTGELFF. The CDR3 region has the DNA TGTGCCAGTAGAGTATTCGGGATTGTTACCGGGGAGCTGTTTTTT.

The chain joins TRBV27 to TRBJ2-7; TRBD1 is a possible D gene (5 bases). Germline values: CDR1 MNHEY, CDR2 SMNVEV (reference sequence). The CDR3 runs 12 residues. V lost 8 bases, J lost 3 bases, and 11 bases lay in between. CDR3 nucleotides: TGTGCCAGCTCGCCCCAGGGCTACGAGCAGTACTTC. It yields the protein CASSPQGYEQYF.

The chain links TRBV10-3 to TRBJ2-1, with 12 bases aligning to TRBD2. V was clipped by 3 bases and J by 2 bases; unmatched bases: 2. Germline CDR1 reads ENHRY; CDR2 reads SYGVKD. The length of the CDR3 is 16 residues. CDR3 nucleotides: TGTGCCATCAGTGAACTAGCGGGAGGAACCTACAATGAGCAGTTCTTC. Protein product: CAISELAGGTYNEQFF.

This chain links TRBV30 with TRBJ2-3; TRBD2 matches at 10 bases. V gave up 1 base and J gave up 2 bases; unmatched junction bases: 3. This CDR3 spans 15 amino acids. Per the germline V gene, CDR1 is GTSNPN and CDR2 is SVGIG (reference sequence). CDR3 loop: CAWSAGTSVTDTQYF. CDR3 bases: TGTGCCTGGAGTGCCGGGACTAGCGTCACAGATACGCAGTATTTT.

This clone occurred a few times. This sequence joins TRBV5-4 and TRBJ2-6; TRBD2 might be the D (5 bases). This CDR3 region has 17 residues. V was trimmed by 1 base and J by 3 bases, leaving 14 bases between them. From germline, CDR1 is SGHNT and CDR2 YYREEE (reference sequence). CDR3 residues: CASSLRSSSGGANVLTF. The CDR3 nucleotides are TGTGCCAGCAGCTTGAGATCTAGCTCTGGTGGGGCCAACGTCCTGACTTTC.

CDR3 nucleotide sequence: TGTGCCAGCAGTTCTCTCCTCGAACCCTACGAGCAGTACTTC. This encodes CASSSLLEPYEQYF. V is TRBV27 and J is TRBJ2-7; D not resolved. The V gene lost 4 bases and the J gene lost 2 bases, with 12 bases spanning the gap. Per germline, CDR1 MNHEY and CDR2 SMNVEV (reference sequence). This CDR3 is built from 14 residues.

The genes are TRBV7-9 and TRBJ1-2, with D unresolved. The CDR3 covers 12 residues. V was trimmed by 2 bases and J by 1 base, leaving 2 bases between them. CDR1 and CDR2 (germline): SEHNR, FQNEAQ (reference sequence). The CDR3 sequence: CASSLYNYGYTF. DNA for the CDR3: TGTGCCAGCAGCTTATATAACTATGGCTACACCTTC.

This rearrangement joins TRBV7-6 to TRBJ2-1; D not certain. The V end lost 2 bases, the J end lost 9 bases, and 8 bases lay between the germline ends. CDR1 and CDR2 from the germline V gene are SGHVS and FNYEAQ. The CDR3 is made up of 12 amino acids. The CDR3 sequence: CASSLINTEQFF. Here the CDR3 DNA reads TGTGCCAGCAGCTTAATCAACACTGAGCAGTTCTTC.

J is TRBJ1-1 and V is TRBV12-2; the table names TRBD1, a call not compared with the DNA. TRBV12-2 is shown as a pseudogene. The CDR3 length is 14 residues. The CDR3 DNA reads TGTGCAAGTCGATCGGACAGATTGAACACTGAAGCTTTCTTT. Translated: CASRSDRLNTEAFF.

The CDR3 region is CASSLIGTGKETQYF. Here the CDR3 DNA reads TGTGCCAGCAGCTTGATCGGCACCGGGAAAGAGACCCAGTACTTC. The rearrangement links TRBV11-2 to TRBJ2-5; D possibly corresponds to TRBD2 (5 bases). The V gene's germline CDR1 is SGHAT and CDR2 FQNNGV. Trimming removed 3 bases from V and 3 bases from J, with 14 bases in between. The CDR3 extends over 15 amino acids.

This rearrangement joins TRBV9 to TRBJ2-7; D unclear. The CDR3 runs 14 residues. The V gene lost 2 bases and the J gene lost 0 bases, with 9 bases spanning the gap. Germline CDR1 SGDLS, CDR2 YYNGEE. The CDR3 DNA reads TGTGCCAGCAGCGTCGATTCTAGCTCCTACGAGCAGTACTTC. Encoded protein: CASSVDSSSYEQYF. Full variable domain (remainder filled in from reference TRBV9 and TRBJ2-7): DSGVTQTPKHLITATGQRVTLRCSPRSGDLSVYWYQQSLDQGLQFLIQYYNGEERAKGNILERFSAQQFPDLHSELNLSSLELGDSALYFCASSVDSSSYEQYFGPGTRLTVT.

The V gene is TRBV10-3, the J gene TRBJ2-7; possibly TRBD2 for D (5 bases). V dropped 3 bases and J dropped 5 bases, with 8 bases sitting between them. This CDR3 contains 12 residues. Germline V lookup: CDR1 ENHRY, CDR2 SYGVKD. Written as DNA, the CDR3 is TGTGCCATCAGTGAATCCGGGAACGAGCAGTACTTC. The encoded protein is CAISESGNEQYF.

By sample fraction, this clone is large. The chain is built from TRBV4-2 and TRBJ2-3, with a tentative D call TRBD2 (5 bases). The V end lost 0 bases, the J end lost 1 base, and 11 bases lay between the germline ends. The CDR3 consists of 16 residues. The germline V gene has CDR1 LGHNA and CDR2 YNFKEQ. CDR3 nucleotides: TGTGCCAGCAGCCAAGATCAAGGTAGCGGCACAGATACGCAGTATTTT. As protein: CASSQDQGSGTDTQYF.

The V and J genes are TRBV19 and TRBJ1-5, with unresolved D. The V end was cut by 5 bases, the J end by 0 bases, with 11 bases between. CDR1 is LNHDA, CDR2 SQIVND, per germline (reference sequence). The CDR3 spans 15 residues. CDR3 in DNA: TGTGCCAGTAGTTGGGCCAGTTATAGCAATCAGCCCCAGCATTTT. Translated: CASSWASYSNQPQHF. Combining the CDR3 with reference TRBV19 and TRBJ1-5 gives the whole variable domain DGGITQSPKYLFRKEGQNVTLSCEQNLNHDAMYWYRQDPGQGLRLIYYSQIVNDFQKGDIAEGYSVSREKKESFPLTVTSAQKNPTAFYLCASSWASYSNQPQHFGDGTRLSIL.

This chain uses TRBV27 with TRBJ2-2; 12 positions match TRBD2. Germline-derived CDR1 and CDR2 are MNHEY and SMNVEV (reference sequence). This CDR3 has 17 residues. V was clipped by 2 bases and J by 4 bases; unmatched bases: 5. CDR3 sequence: CASSLLGTSGSTGELFF. CDR3 DNA sequence: TGTGCCAGCAGTTTACTGGGGACTAGCGGGTCCACCGGGGAGCTGTTTTTT.

The V gene is TRBV27, the J gene TRBJ1-2; 8 bases fit TRBD1. CDR3 size: 13 residues. Looked up from germline, CDR1 is MNHEY and CDR2 is SMNVEV (reference sequence). V lost 5 bases to trimming and J lost 4 bases; unmatched junction nucleotides: 3. CDR3 bases: TGTGCCAGCAGTATGGGACAGGTCTATGGCTACACCTTC. It yields the protein CASSMGQVYGYTF.